This note documents a single TCR beta chain sequence. Clones were sequenced by immunoSEQ multiplex PCR, and TCRdb holds only the in-frame ones, with some missing. This sample yields under 7,500 clones, of which less than 85% are seen a single time; under 35% belongs to the top ten. These data are taken from a study of control samples from healthy donors and cancer patients. Sequenced material: PBMCs. The receptor was derived from a man aged 70-80 years with lung cancer.

CDR3 sequence: CSASQGAQHF. The CDR3 DNA sequence: TGCAGTGCTAGCCAAGGGGCCCAGCATTTT. V and J are TRBV20-1 and TRBJ1-5; tentatively, D is TRBD1 (5 bases). Trimming shortened V by 3 bases and J by 11 bases, and 8 bases separated the two germline ends. The germline gives CDR1 DFQATT, CDR2 SNEGSKA (reference sequence). This CDR3 is built from 10 residues.